The rows below give T cell receptor beta chains drawn from one sample of a study of cytomegalovirus exposure and HLA in healthy donors. Using immunoSEQ multiplex PCR, the repertoire was profiled, and TCRdb retains in-frame clones only, with some absent. The sample lists some 180,000 clones, 80% occurring once. Sequences were obtained from PBMCs. The receptors were gathered from a girl aged 5 to 17 in good health and CMV-seropositive. Both conserved end residues are part of each CDR3. D genes are given only for firm matches. Some rows mark clone size as missing; the rest say once, few, many or name a class of expanded clone.

TRBJ2-3	.	TRBV7-3	.	TGTGCCAGCAGCTTAGCGGGCGCCACAGATACGCAGTATTTT	CASSLAGATDTQYF
TRBJ2-5	TRBD2	TRBV5-1	.	TGCGCCAGCAGCTTGGCCCCGGGGGGGGAGACCCAGTACTTC	CASSLAPGGETQYF
TRBJ1-1	.	TRBV4-1	.	TGCGCCAGCAGCCAGGGTCCCGTCCCAGGGGCCACTGAAGCTTTCTTT	CASSQGPVPGATEAFF
TRBJ2-3	TRBD1	TRBV7-9	.	TGTGCCAGCAGCCCCGGACAGGGGGCAGATACGCAGTATTTT	CASSPGQGADTQYF
TRBJ2-7	.	TRBV13	.	TGTGCCAGCAGCGTTCGAGAGGGTACGGAGTACTTC	CASSVREGTEYF
TRBJ2-4	.	TRBV30	.	TGTGCCTGGGAAACCGGGACACGAAAAAACATTCAGTACTTC	CAWETGTRKNIQYF
TRBJ2-7	TRBD1	TRBV5-3	.	TGTGCCAGAAGCTTGGGGACAGGGAAAACCTACGAGCAGTACTTC	CARSLGTGKTYEQYF
TRBJ1-1	.	TRBV6-5	.	TGTGCCAGCAGAGGGACAGAAGCTTTCTTT	CASRGTEAFF
TRBJ2-2	TRBD2	TRBV27	.	TGTGCCAGCGGGAGGGGCACCGGGGAGCTGTTTTTT	CASGRGTGELFF
TRBJ1-4	TRBD1	TRBV29-1	.	TGCAGCGTGGGACAGGGGGAAGAAAAACTGTTTTTT	CSVGQGEEKLFF
TRBJ2-7	TRBD2	TRBV6-5	once	TGTGCCAGCAGACAGGGACTAGCCTCCTACGAGCAGTACTTC	CASRQGLASYEQYF
TRBJ1-5	.	TRBV25-1	.	TGTGCCAGCAGTGCGGGACTTAGCAATCAGCCCCAGCATTTT	CASSAGLSNQPQHF
TRBJ1-1	TRBD1	TRBV30	.	TGTGCCTGGAACTGGGGACAGGGGAGCACTGAAGCTTTCTTT	CAWNWGQGSTEAFF
TRBJ2-7	.	TRBV10-1	.	TGCGCCAGCAGTGAGTCGTCGGGCTACGAGCAGTACTTC	CASSESSGYEQYF
TRBJ1-5	TRBD1	TRBV6-5	.	TGTGCCAGCAGCCCCGGGACAGATAGCAATCAGCCCCAGCATTTT	CASSPGTDSNQPQHF
TRBJ2-1	TRBD1	TRBV5-6	once	TGTGCCAGCAGCCGCAACCGGGACAGGGTGGGGAATGAGCAGTTCTTC	CASSRNRDRVGNEQFF
TRBJ2-3	TRBD1	TRBV19	.	TGTGCCAGTAGCTCTGACAGGGGTACGCAGTATTTT	CASSSDRGTQYF
TRBJ1-6	TRBD1	TRBV30	.	TGTGCCTGGAGGGCGGGACAGGGGTTTTCACCCCTCCACTTT	CAWRAGQGFSPLHF
TRBJ1-1	TRBD1	TRBV7-9	.	TGTGCCAGCAGCCACAGGGGATCCGACACTGAAGCTTTCTTT	CASSHRGSDTEAFF